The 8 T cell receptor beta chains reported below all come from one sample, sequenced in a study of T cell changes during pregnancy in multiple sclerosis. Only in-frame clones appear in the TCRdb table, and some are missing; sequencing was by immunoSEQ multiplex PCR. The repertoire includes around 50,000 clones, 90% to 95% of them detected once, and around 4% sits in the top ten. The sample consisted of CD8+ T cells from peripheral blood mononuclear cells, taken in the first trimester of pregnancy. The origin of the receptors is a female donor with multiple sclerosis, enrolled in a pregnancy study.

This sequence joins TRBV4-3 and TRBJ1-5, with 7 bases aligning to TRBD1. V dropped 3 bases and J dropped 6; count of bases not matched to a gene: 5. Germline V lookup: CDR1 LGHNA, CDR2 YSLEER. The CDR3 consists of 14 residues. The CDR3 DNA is TGCGCCAGCAGCCAGGACAGGTTGGGTCAGCCCCAGCATTTT. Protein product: CASSQDRLGQPQHF.

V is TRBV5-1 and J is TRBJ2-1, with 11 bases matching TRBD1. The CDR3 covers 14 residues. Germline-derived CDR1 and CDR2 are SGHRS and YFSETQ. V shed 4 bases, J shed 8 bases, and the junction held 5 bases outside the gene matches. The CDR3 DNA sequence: TGCGCCAGCAGCAGGGACAGGGGGACGTATGAGCAGTTCTTC. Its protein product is CASSRDRGTYEQFF.

The CDR3 coding sequence is TGTGCCAGCAGCGTAGGGCATAATCAAGAGACCCAGTACTTC. Its translation: CASSVGHNQETQYF. The chain couples TRBV9 to TRBJ2-5; D remains ambiguous. Trimming stripped 0 bases from V and 2 bases from J, with 8 bases between. Per the germline V gene, CDR1 is SGDLS and CDR2 is YYNGEE. CDR3 length equals 14 residues. Together with reference TRBV9 and TRBJ2-5, the CDR3 gives the full variable domain: DSGVTQTPKHLITATGQRVTLRCSPRSGDLSVYWYQQSLDQGLQFLIQYYNGEERAKGNILERFSAQQFPDLHSELNLSSLELGDSALYFCASSVGHNQETQYFGPGTRLLVL.

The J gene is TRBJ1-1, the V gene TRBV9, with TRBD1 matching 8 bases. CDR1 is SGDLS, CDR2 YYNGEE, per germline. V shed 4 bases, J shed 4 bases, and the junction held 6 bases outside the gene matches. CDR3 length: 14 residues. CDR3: CASSPRTGSTEAFF. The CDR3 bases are TGTGCCAGCAGCCCAAGGACAGGGAGCACTGAAGCTTTCTTT.

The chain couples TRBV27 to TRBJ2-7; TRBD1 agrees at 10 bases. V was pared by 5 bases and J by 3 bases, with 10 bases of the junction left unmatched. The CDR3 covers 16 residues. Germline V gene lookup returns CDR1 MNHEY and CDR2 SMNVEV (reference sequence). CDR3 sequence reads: CASSGPGQGPFYEQYF. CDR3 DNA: TGTGCCAGCAGTGGCCCGGGACAGGGGCCCTTCTACGAGCAGTACTTC.

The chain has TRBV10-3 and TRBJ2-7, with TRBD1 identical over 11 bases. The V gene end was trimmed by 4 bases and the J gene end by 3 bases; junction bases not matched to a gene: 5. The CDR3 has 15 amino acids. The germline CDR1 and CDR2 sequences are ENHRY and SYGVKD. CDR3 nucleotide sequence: TGTGCCATCAGTGTCCCGGGACAGGGGGTCTACGAGCAGTACTTC. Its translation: CAISVPGQGVYEQYF.

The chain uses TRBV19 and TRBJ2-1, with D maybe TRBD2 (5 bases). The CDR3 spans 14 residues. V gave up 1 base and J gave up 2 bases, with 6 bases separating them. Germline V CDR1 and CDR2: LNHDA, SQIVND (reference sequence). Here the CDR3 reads CASSIGLTYNEQFF. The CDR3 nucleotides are TGTGCCAGTAGTATAGGACTAACCTACAATGAGCAGTTCTTC.

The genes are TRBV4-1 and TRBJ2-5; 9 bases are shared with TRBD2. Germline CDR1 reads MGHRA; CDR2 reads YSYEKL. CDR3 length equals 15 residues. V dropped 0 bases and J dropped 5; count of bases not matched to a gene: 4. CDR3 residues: CASSQDRGGDETQYF. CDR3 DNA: TGCGCCAGCAGCCAAGATCGCGGGGGGGACGAGACCCAGTACTTC.